The clone carrying this T cell receptor (beta chain) has a handful of counts. Its target is unknown. The TCR beta CDR3 regions underwent amplification using RNA transcripts as the source. First-round RT-PCR with HTBI primers amplified the TCR CDR3 region. One entry per CDR3 protein, called by TCRdb with MiXCR from the multiplex PCR reads. The sample carries hundreds of thousands of distinct CDR3 sequences, roughly a third recorded once. The data belong to a study of T cells in Graves' hyperthyroidism and ophthalmopathy. For the study at large: At the time of initial diagnosis and before any treatment, peripheral blood was collected.

Study-level findings and limits: In simple terms, a model built on 13 V-J features told ophthalmopathy apart from stable hyperthyroidism. Progression to ophthalmopathy was predicted a median of roughly 6.5 months early. Blood samples included most of the expanded thyroid clonotypes exceeding 0.001.

CDR1 ENHRY and CDR2 SYGVKD come from the germline V gene. The CDR3 extends over 13 amino acids. The V and J ends lost 8 bases and 7 bases respectively, with 18 bases between them. The V and J genes are TRBV10-3 and TRBJ2-7, with D perhaps matching TRBD1 (7 bases). The TCR originated in a woman in her 40s with Graves' hyperthyroidism. The sequencing input was blood. CDR3 bases: TGTGCCATCGCCGGAACAGGGGAGGAAGAGCAGTACTTC. It codes for CAIAGTGEEEQYF.